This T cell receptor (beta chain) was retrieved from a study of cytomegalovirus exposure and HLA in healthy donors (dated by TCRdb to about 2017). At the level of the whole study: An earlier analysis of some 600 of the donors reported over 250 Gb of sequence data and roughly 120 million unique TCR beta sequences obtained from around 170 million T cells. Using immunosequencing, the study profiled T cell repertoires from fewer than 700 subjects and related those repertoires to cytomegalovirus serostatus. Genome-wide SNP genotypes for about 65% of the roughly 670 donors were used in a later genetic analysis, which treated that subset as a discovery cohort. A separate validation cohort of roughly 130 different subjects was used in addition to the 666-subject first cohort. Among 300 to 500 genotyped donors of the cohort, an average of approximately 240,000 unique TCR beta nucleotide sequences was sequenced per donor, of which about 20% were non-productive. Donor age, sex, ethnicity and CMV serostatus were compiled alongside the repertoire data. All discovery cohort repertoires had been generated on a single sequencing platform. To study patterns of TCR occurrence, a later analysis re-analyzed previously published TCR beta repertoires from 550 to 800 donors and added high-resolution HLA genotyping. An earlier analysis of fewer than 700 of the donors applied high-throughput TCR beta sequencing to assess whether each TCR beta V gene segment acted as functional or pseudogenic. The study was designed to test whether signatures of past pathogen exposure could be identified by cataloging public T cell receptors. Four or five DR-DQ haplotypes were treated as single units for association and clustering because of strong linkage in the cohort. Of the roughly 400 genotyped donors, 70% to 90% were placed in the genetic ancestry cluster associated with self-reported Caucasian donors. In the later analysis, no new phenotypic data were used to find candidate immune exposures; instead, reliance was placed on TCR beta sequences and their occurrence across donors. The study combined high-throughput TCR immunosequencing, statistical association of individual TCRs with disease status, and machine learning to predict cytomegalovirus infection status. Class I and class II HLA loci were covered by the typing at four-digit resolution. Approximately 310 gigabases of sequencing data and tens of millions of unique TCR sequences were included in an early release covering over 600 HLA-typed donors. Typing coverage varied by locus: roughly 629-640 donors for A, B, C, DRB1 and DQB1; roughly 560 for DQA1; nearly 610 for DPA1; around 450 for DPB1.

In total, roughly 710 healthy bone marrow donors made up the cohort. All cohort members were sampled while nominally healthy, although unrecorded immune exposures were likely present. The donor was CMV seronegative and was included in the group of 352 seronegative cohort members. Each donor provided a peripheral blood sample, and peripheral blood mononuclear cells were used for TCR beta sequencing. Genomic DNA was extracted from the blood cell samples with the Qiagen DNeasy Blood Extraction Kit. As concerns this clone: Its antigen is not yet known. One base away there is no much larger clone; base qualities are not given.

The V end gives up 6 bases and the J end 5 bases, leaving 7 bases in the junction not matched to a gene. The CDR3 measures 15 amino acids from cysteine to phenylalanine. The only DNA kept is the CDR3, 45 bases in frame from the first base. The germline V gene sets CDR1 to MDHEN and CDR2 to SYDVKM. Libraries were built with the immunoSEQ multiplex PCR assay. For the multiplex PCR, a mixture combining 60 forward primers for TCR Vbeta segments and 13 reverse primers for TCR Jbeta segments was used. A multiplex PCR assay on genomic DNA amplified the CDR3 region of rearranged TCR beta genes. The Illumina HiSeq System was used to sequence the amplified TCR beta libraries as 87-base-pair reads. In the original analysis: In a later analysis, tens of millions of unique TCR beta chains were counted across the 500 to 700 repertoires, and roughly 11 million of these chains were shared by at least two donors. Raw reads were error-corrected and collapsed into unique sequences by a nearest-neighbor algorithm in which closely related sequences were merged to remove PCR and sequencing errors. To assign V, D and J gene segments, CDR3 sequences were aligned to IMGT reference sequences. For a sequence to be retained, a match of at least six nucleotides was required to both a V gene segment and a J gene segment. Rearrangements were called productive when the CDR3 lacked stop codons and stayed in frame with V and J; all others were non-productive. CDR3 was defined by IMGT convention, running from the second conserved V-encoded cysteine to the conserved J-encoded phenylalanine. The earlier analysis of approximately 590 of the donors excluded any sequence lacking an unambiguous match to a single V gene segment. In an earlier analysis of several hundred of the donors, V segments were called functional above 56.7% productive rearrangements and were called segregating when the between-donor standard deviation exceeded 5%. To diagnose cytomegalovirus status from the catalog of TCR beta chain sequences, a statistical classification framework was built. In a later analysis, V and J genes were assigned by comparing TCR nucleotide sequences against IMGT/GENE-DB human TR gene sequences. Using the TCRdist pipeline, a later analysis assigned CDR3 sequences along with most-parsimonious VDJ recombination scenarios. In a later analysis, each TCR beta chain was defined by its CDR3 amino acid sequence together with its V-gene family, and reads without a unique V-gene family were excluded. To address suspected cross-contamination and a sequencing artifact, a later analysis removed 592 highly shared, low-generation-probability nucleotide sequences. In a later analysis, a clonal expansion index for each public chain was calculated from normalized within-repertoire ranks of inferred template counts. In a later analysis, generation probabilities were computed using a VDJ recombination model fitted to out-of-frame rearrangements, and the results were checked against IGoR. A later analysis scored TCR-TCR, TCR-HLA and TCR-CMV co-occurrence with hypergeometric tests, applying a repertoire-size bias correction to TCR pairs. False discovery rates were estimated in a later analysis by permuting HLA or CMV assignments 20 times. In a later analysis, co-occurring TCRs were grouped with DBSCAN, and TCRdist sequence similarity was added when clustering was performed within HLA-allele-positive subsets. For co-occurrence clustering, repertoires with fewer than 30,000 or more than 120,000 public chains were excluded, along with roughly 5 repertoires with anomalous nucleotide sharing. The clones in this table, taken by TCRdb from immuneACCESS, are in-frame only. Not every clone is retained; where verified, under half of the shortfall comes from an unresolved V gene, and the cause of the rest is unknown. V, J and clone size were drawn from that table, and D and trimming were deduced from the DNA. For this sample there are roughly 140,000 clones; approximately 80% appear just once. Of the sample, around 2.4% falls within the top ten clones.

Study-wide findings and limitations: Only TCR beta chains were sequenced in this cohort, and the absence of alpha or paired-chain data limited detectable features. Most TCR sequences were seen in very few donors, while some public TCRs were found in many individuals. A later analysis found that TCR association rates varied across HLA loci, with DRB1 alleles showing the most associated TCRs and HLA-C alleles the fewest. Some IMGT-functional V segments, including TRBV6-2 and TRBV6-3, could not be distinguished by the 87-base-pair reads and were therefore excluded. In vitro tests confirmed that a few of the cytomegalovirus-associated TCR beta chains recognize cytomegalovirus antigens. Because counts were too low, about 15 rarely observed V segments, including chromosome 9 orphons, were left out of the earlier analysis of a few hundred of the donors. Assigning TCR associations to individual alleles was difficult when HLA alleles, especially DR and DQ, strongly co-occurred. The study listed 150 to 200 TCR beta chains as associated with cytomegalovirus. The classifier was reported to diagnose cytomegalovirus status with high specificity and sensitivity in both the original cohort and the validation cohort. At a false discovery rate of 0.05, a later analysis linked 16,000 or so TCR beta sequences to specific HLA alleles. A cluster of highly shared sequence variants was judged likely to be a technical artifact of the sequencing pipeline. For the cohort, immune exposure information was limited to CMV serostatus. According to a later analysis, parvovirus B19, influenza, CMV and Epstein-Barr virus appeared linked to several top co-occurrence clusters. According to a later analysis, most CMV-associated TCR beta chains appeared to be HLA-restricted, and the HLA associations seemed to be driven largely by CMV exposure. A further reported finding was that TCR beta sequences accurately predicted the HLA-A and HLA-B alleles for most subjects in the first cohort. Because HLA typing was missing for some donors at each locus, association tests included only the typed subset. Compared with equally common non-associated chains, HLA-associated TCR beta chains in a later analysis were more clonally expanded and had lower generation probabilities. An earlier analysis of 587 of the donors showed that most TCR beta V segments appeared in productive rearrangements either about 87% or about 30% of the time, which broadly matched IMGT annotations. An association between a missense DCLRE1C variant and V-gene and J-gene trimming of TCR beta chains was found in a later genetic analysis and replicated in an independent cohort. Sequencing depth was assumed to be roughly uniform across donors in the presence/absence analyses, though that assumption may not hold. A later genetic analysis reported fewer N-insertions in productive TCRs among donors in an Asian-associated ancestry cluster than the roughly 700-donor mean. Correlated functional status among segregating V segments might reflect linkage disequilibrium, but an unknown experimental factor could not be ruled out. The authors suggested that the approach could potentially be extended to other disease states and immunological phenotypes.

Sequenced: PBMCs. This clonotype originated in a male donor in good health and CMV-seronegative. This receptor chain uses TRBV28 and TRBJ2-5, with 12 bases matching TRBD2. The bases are TGTGCCAGCAGCTCCGGACTAGCGGGATTGGAGACCCAGTACTTC. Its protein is CASSSGLAGLETQYF.